The clone carrying this TCR beta chain was seen repeatedly, ten times or more. Its target is not known. The CDR3 is made up of 19 amino acids. In germline, CDR1 is MNHEY, CDR2 SMNVEV (reference sequence). V was pared by 6 bases and J by 4 bases, with 12 bases of the junction left unmatched. These data are taken from a study of blood T cells in healthy people across ages. The study, taken as a whole, reports: Conclusively comparing naive with antigen-experienced cells was impossible with unsorted PBMCs. As age increased, TCR beta diversity per million T cells fell in a roughly linear fashion.

They isolated at least 7 million PBMCs from each sample. With a J-beta primer mix and a sample-barcoded 5' primer, a second PCR ran about 6 to 11 cycles. Via MiXCR, TCRdb re-called the 5' RACE reads, giving one row per CDR3 protein. The sample has over 600,000 distinct CDR3 sequences, roughly 21% seen once. Sequenced input: blood. The gene calls are TRBV27 and TRBJ2-1, with 16 bases aligning to TRBD2. The sequence came from a man aged 65 to 79 in good health. CDR3: CASRTGTSGRVLAYNEQFF. As DNA, the CDR3 is TGTGCCAGCAGGACCGGGACTAGCGGGAGGGTCCTTGCTTACAATGAGCAGTTCTTC.